These T cell receptor beta chains were read from a single sample in a study of blood T cell repertoires in COVID-19. Assay used: immunoSEQ multiplex PCR; TCRdb lists only in-frame clones, some missing. The table shows some 130,000 clones, with 75% to 85% occurring only once. The sample was peripheral blood. All receptors derive from a woman of 80 years or more with acute or convalescent COVID-19. Both conserved end residues are part of each CDR3. D genes are given only for firm matches. Size is omitted from some rows. Given values are once, few, many or a class for expanded clones.

cdr3_nt: TGTGCCAGCAGCTTGGATGGACAGGGTCATGAGACCCAGTACTTC
cdr3_aa: CASSLDGQGHETQYF
d_call: TRBD1
j_call: TRBJ2-5
v_call: TRBV5-6
clone_size: -

cdr3_nt: TGTGCCAGCAGACGACAGGGTACTTTCGAGCAGTACTTC
cdr3_aa: CASRRQGTFEQYF
d_call: TRBD1
j_call: TRBJ2-7
v_call: TRBV6-5
clone_size: -

cdr3_nt: TGCAGCGTTGATGGGGGGAATGAGCAGTTCTTC
cdr3_aa: CSVDGGNEQFF
d_call: -
j_call: TRBJ2-1
v_call: TRBV29-1
clone_size: once

cdr3_nt: TGTGCCAGCAGGGAACAGGGGTCCTCCTACGAGCAGTACTTC
cdr3_aa: CASREQGSSYEQYF
d_call: TRBD1
j_call: TRBJ2-7
v_call: TRBV2
clone_size: -

cdr3_nt: TGTGCCAGCAGTCCGGGACTAGCGGTAAATACGCAGTATTTT
cdr3_aa: CASSPGLAVNTQYF
d_call: TRBD2
j_call: TRBJ2-3
v_call: TRBV27
clone_size: -

cdr3_nt: TGTGCCAGCAGCCAAGCGGGGAGCTACGAGCAGTACTTC
cdr3_aa: CASSQAGSYEQYF
d_call: -
j_call: TRBJ2-7
v_call: TRBV3-1/TRBV3-2
clone_size: -

cdr3_nt: TGTGCCAGCAGCTTAGGCGGTAATTCACCCCTCCACTTT
cdr3_aa: CASSLGGNSPLHF
d_call: -
j_call: TRBJ1-6
v_call: TRBV11-3
clone_size: -

cdr3_nt: TGCACCAGCAGGACAAGGACTTTTCGACTTAGCACAGATACGCAGTATTTT
cdr3_aa: CTSRTRTFRLSTDTQYF
d_call: -
j_call: TRBJ2-3
v_call: TRBV1
clone_size: -

cdr3_nt: TGTGCCAGCTCACCCTCGAGACAGGGGGTTGCAACTAATGAAAAACTGTTTTTT
cdr3_aa: CASSPSRQGVATNEKLFF
d_call: TRBD1
j_call: TRBJ1-4
v_call: TRBV18
clone_size: -

cdr3_nt: TGTGCCAGCCAGTATGGGGGGGCGAGCGGCTACACCTTC
cdr3_aa: CASQYGGASGYTF
d_call: -
j_call: TRBJ1-2
v_call: TRBV6-5
clone_size: -

cdr3_nt: TGCGCCAGCAGCCTCCCCCCCGGGTACCAGAACACTGAAGCTTTCTTT
cdr3_aa: CASSLPPGYQNTEAFF
d_call: -
j_call: TRBJ1-1
v_call: TRBV4-3
clone_size: once

cdr3_nt: TGCGCCAGCAGCCAAAGACAGGGACGCAATTCACCCCTCCACTTT
cdr3_aa: CASSQRQGRNSPLHF
d_call: TRBD1
j_call: TRBJ1-6
v_call: TRBV4-1
clone_size: -

cdr3_nt: TGTGCCAGCAGTTACACAGGCAATCAGCCCCAGCATTTT
cdr3_aa: CASSYTGNQPQHF
d_call: -
j_call: TRBJ1-5
v_call: TRBV6-6
clone_size: once

cdr3_nt: TGTGCCAGCTCACCGACTAGCGGCGTAGATACGCAGTATTTT
cdr3_aa: CASSPTSGVDTQYF
d_call: TRBD2
j_call: TRBJ2-3
v_call: TRBV18
clone_size: -

cdr3_nt: TGCGCCAGCAGCTTGGAACAGGGCGGCTACTCTGGAAACACCATATATTTT
cdr3_aa: CASSLEQGGYSGNTIYF
d_call: -
j_call: TRBJ1-3
v_call: TRBV5-1
clone_size: -

cdr3_nt: TGTGCCAGCAGCTTAGATTGGGCTGCAGATACGCAGTATTTT
cdr3_aa: CASSLDWAADTQYF
d_call: -
j_call: TRBJ2-3
v_call: TRBV11-2
clone_size: -

cdr3_nt: TGTGCCAGCAGCTCTCAGGGGGCCAGAGGTGGCTACACCTTC
cdr3_aa: CASSSQGARGGYTF
d_call: TRBD1
j_call: TRBJ1-2
v_call: TRBV7-2
clone_size: -

cdr3_nt: TGCGCCAGCAGCCTAAACTTCCGGGACAGACACTACAATGAGCAGTTCTTC
cdr3_aa: CASSLNFRDRHYNEQFF
d_call: TRBD1
j_call: TRBJ2-1
v_call: TRBV4-3
clone_size: -

cdr3_nt: TGTGCCAGCAGCTTAGCCCGCTCGGACGAGCAGTACTTC
cdr3_aa: CASSLARSDEQYF
d_call: -
j_call: TRBJ2-7
v_call: TRBV7-8
clone_size: -

cdr3_nt: TGCGCCAGCAGCCAAGATCCAGGGAGGGAAGCTTTCTTT
cdr3_aa: CASSQDPGREAFF
d_call: -
j_call: TRBJ1-1
v_call: TRBV4-3
clone_size: -

cdr3_nt: TGTGCCAGCACCCTAGGATGGGTGACTAATGAAAAACTGTTTTTT
cdr3_aa: CASTLGWVTNEKLFF
d_call: -
j_call: TRBJ1-4
v_call: TRBV7-8
clone_size: -

cdr3_nt: TGTGCCAGTAGTATAGCTTACAGGGCCCATCAGCCCCAGCATTTT
cdr3_aa: CASSIAYRAHQPQHF
d_call: -
j_call: TRBJ1-5
v_call: TRBV19
clone_size: -

cdr3_nt: TGTGCCACCAGCAGAGAGGAGGGGGCAGGGCAGTACTTC
cdr3_aa: CATSREEGAGQYF
d_call: -
j_call: TRBJ2-7
v_call: TRBV15
clone_size: -

cdr3_nt: TGTGCCAGCCTCGGGACAGGGGCCTACAATGAGCAGTTCTTC
cdr3_aa: CASLGTGAYNEQFF
d_call: TRBD1
j_call: TRBJ2-1
v_call: TRBV7-3
clone_size: -

cdr3_nt: TGTGCCAGCAGCCCCGACAGGGGGCGTGGCTACACCTTC
cdr3_aa: CASSPDRGRGYTF
d_call: TRBD1
j_call: TRBJ1-2
v_call: TRBV7-9
clone_size: -

cdr3_nt: TGTGCCAGTAGTATAACAGGGGAAAATCAGCCCCAGCATTTT
cdr3_aa: CASSITGENQPQHF
d_call: TRBD1
j_call: TRBJ1-5
v_call: TRBV19
clone_size: -

cdr3_nt: TGCGCCAGCAGCTTGAGGGGGGGCTCTACTCCCTACGAGCAGTACTTC
cdr3_aa: CASSLRGGSTPYEQYF
d_call: -
j_call: TRBJ2-7
v_call: TRBV5-1
clone_size: once

cdr3_nt: TGTGCCAGCAGGCAGGGAATCCCGAATTCACCCCTCCACTTT
cdr3_aa: CASRQGIPNSPLHF
d_call: -
j_call: TRBJ1-6
v_call: TRBV6-5
clone_size: -

cdr3_nt: TGTGCCAGCAGTGAACGCCAGAGCACAGATACGCAGTATTTT
cdr3_aa: CASSERQSTDTQYF
d_call: -
j_call: TRBJ2-3
v_call: TRBV2
clone_size: -

cdr3_nt: TGTGCCAGCAGGGCGGGGGTGACGGGGGAGCTGTTTTTT
cdr3_aa: CASRAGVTGELFF
d_call: TRBD2
j_call: TRBJ2-2
v_call: TRBV28
clone_size: once

cdr3_nt: TGTGCCAGCAGCGCCGGGACAGGGGGTATACCGAATGAAAAACTGTTTTTT
cdr3_aa: CASSAGTGGIPNEKLFF
d_call: TRBD1
j_call: TRBJ1-4
v_call: TRBV9
clone_size: -

cdr3_nt: TGTGCCAGCAGTCCACCCTCGGGACTAGCGGGATACTCCTACGAGCAGTACTTC
cdr3_aa: CASSPPSGLAGYSYEQYF
d_call: TRBD2
j_call: TRBJ2-7
v_call: TRBV28
clone_size: -

cdr3_nt: TGTGCCAGTACCTTACAGGGGATGAACACTGAAGCTTTCTTT
cdr3_aa: CASTLQGMNTEAFF
d_call: TRBD1
j_call: TRBJ1-1
v_call: TRBV19
clone_size: -

cdr3_nt: TGTGCCATCAGCCTTAGCGGGGGGCCCTTCTACGAGCAGTACTTC
cdr3_aa: CAISLSGGPFYEQYF
d_call: TRBD2
j_call: TRBJ2-7
v_call: TRBV10-3
clone_size: -

cdr3_nt: TGTGCCAGCAGTGGTAACAGGCCCATGAACACTGAAGCTTTCTTT
cdr3_aa: CASSGNRPMNTEAFF
d_call: -
j_call: TRBJ1-1
v_call: TRBV2
clone_size: -

cdr3_nt: TGTGCCAGCAGCATACTGGGGGGACAGCCCCAGCATTTT
cdr3_aa: CASSILGGQPQHF
d_call: -
j_call: TRBJ1-5
v_call: TRBV3-1/TRBV3-2
clone_size: -

cdr3_nt: TGTGCCAGCAGCTCAAGTCACACAAGTGGCTACACCTTC
cdr3_aa: CASSSSHTSGYTF
d_call: -
j_call: TRBJ1-2
v_call: TRBV2
clone_size: -

cdr3_nt: TGTGCCAGCAGTCTGGGACAGGGGATTATTAGAAACACCATATATTTT
cdr3_aa: CASSLGQGIIRNTIYF
d_call: TRBD1
j_call: TRBJ1-3
v_call: TRBV28
clone_size: -

cdr3_nt: TGTGCCATCAGTGGGGCTAGCGGAAGCCTAGGTGAGCAGTTCTTC
cdr3_aa: CAISGASGSLGEQFF
d_call: TRBD2
j_call: TRBJ2-1
v_call: TRBV10-3
clone_size: -

cdr3_nt: TGTGCCAGCCGCGGGGGGTCTAACAATCAGCCCCAGCATTTT
cdr3_aa: CASRGGSNNQPQHF
d_call: -
j_call: TRBJ1-5
v_call: TRBV6-6
clone_size: -

cdr3_nt: TGTGCCAGCAGCCAAGGCGCGAGAGTCCAAGAGACCCAGTACTTC
cdr3_aa: CASSQGARVQETQYF
d_call: -
j_call: TRBJ2-5
v_call: TRBV4-2
clone_size: -

cdr3_nt: TGTGCCAGCAGCTTACTTTCTAGCGGGGGCACAGATACGCAGTATTTT
cdr3_aa: CASSLLSSGGTDTQYF
d_call: TRBD2
j_call: TRBJ2-3
v_call: TRBV7-3
clone_size: -